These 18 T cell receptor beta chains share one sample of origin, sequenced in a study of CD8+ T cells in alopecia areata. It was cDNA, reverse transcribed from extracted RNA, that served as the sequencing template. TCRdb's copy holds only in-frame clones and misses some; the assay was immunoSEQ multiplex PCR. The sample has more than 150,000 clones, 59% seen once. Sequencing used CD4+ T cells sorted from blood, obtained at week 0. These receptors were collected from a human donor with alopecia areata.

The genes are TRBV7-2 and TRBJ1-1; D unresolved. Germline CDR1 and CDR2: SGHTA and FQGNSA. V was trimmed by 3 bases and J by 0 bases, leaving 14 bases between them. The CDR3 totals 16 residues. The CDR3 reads CASSLGLGRLNTEAFF. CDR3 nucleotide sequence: TGTGCCAGCAGCTTGGGGTTAGGACGGTTGAACACTGAAGCTTTCTTT.

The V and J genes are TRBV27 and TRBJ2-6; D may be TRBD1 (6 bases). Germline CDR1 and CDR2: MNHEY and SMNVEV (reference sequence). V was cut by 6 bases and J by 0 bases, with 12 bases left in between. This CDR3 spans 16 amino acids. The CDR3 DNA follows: TGTGCCAGCAGCCACGGGACACCCTCTGGGGCCAACGTCCTGACTTTC. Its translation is CASSHGTPSGANVLTF.

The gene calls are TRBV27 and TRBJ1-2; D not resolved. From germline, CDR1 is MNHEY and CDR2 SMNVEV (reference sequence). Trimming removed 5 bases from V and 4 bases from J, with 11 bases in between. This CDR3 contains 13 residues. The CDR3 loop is CASSPTMGYGYTF. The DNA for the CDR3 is TGTGCCAGCAGTCCAACGATGGGCTATGGCTACACCTTC.

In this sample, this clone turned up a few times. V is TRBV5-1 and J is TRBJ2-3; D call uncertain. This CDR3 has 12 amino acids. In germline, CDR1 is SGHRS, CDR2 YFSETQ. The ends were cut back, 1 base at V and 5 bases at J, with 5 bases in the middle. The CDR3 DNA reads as TGCGCCAGCAGCTTGACAGAAGATACGCAGTATTTT. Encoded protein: CASSLTEDTQYF.

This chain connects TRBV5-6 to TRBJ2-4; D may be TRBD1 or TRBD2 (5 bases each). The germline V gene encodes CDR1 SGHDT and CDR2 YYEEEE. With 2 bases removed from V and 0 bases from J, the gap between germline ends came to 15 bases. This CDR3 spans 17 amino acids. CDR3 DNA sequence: TGTGCCAGCAGCTTCAGAACGGGACGGGTAGCCAAAAACATTCAGTACTTC. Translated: CASSFRTGRVAKNIQYF.

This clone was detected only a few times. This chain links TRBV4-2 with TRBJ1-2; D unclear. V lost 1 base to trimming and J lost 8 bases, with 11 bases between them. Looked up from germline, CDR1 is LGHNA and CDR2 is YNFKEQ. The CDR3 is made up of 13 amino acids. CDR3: CASSQVASPGYTF. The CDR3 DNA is TGTGCCAGCAGCCAAGTCGCAAGTCCGGGCTACACCTTC.

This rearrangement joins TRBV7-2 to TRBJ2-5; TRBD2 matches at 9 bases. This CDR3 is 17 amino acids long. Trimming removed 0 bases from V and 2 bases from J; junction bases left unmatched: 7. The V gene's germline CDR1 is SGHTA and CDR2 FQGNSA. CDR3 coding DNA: TGTGCCAGCAGCTTAGCGATCGGACTAGCGACTCAAGAGACCCAGTACTTC. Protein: CASSLAIGLATQETQYF.

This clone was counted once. The CDR3 is CASSYSQVYSYTF. The CDR3 DNA reads as TGTGCCAGCAGTTACTCGCAGGTTTATTCCTACACCTTC. The chain combines TRBV6-5 with TRBJ1-2, with D unclear. The germline V gene has CDR1 MNHEY and CDR2 SVGAGI. CDR3 length: 13 residues. Trimming removed 0 bases at V and 10 bases at J, with 12 bases between.

CDR3 sequence reads: CASSLVRGGEQYF. Here the CDR3 DNA reads TGTGCCAGCAGCTTAGTGCGGGGAGGGGAGCAGTACTTC. The chain combines TRBV7-6 with TRBJ2-7; 7 nucleotides line up with TRBD2. The junction had 4 bases not matched to a gene; V was cut back by 1 base and J by 7 bases. The CDR3 runs 13 residues. The V gene's germline CDR1 is SGHVS and CDR2 FNYEAQ. The full variable domain, completed using reference TRBV7-6 and TRBJ2-7, is GAGVSQSPRYKVTKRGQDVALRCDPISGHVSLYWYRQALGQGPEFLTYFNYEAQQDKSGLPNDRFSAERPEGSISTLTIQRTEQRDSAMYRCASSLVRGGEQYFGPGTRLTVT.

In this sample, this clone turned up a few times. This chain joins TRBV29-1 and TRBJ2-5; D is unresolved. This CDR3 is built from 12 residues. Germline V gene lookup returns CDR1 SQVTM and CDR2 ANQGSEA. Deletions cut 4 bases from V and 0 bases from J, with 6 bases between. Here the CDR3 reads CSVVDNQETQYF. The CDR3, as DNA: TGCAGCGTTGTTGACAACCAAGAGACCCAGTACTTC.

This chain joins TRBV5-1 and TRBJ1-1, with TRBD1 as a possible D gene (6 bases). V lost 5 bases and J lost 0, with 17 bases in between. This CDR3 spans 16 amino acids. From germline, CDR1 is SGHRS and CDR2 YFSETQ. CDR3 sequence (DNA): TGCGCCAGCAGATCGGAAGCAGGGGTCATGAACACTGAAGCTTTCTTT. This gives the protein CASRSEAGVMNTEAFF.

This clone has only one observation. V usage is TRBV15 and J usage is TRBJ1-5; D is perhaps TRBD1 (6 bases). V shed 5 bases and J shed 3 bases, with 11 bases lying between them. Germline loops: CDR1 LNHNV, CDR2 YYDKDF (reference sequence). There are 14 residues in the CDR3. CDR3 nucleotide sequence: TGTGCCACCAGCCCGGACAGCTACAATCAGCCCCAGCATTTT. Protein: CATSPDSYNQPQHF. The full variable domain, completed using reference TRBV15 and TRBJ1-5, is DAMVIQNPRYQVTQFGKPVTLSCSQTLNHNVMYWYQQKSSQAPKLLFHYYDKDFNNEADTPDNFQSRRPNTSFCFLDIRSPGLGDTAMYLCATSPDSYNQPQHFGDGTRLSIL.

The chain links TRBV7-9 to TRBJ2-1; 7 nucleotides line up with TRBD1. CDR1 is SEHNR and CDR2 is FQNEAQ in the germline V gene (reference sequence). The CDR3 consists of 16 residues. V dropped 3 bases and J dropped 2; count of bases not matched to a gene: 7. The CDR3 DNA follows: TGTGCCAGCAGCTTCCCCGTGACAGGGCCCTACAATGAGCAGTTCTTC. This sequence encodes CASSFPVTGPYNEQFF.

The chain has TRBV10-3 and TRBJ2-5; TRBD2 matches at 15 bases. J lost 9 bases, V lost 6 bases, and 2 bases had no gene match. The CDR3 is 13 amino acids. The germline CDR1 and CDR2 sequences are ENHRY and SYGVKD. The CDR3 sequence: CAIRGLAGGAQYF. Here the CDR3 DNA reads TGTGCCATCAGAGGACTAGCGGGGGGGGCCCAGTACTTC.

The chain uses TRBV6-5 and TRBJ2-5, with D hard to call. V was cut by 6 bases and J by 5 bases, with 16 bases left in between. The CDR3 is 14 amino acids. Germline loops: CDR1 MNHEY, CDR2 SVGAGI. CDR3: CASRLAELRETQYF. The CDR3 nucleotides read TGTGCCAGCAGACTTGCGGAGTTGCGGGAGACCCAGTACTTC.

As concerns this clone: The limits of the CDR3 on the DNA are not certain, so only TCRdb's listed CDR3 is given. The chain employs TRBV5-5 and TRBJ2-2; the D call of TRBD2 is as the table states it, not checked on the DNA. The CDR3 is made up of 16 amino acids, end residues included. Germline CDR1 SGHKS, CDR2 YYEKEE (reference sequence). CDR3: CASSSAPGTNTGELFF.

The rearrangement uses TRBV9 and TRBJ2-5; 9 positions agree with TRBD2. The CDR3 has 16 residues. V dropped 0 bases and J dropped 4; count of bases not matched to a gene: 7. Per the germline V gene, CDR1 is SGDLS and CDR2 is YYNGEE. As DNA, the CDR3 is TGTGCCAGCAGCGTAGCGGTAGCGGGGGCAGGAGAGACCCAGTACTTC. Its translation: CASSVAVAGAGETQYF.

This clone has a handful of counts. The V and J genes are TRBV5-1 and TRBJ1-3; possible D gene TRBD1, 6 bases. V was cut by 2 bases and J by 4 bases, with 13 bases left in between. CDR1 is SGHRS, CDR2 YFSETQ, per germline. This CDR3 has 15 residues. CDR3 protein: CASSLSGVNGNTIYF. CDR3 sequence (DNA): TGCGCCAGCAGCTTATCAGGGGTAAACGGAAACACCATATATTTT.